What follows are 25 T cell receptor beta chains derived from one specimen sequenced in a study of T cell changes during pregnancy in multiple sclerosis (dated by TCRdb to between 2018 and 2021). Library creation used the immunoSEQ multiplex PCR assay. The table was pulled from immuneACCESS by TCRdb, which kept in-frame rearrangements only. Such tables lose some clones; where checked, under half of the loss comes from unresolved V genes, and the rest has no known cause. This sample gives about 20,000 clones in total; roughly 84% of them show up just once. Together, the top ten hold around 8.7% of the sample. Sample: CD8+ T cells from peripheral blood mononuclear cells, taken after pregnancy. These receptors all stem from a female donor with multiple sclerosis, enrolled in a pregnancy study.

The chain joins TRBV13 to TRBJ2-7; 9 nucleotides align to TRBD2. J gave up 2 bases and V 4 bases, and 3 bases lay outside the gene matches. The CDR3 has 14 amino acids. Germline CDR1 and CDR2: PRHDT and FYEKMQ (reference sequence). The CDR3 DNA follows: TGTGCCAGCAGCTCATTAGCGGGGGCCTACGAGCAGTACTTC. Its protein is CASSSLAGAYEQYF.

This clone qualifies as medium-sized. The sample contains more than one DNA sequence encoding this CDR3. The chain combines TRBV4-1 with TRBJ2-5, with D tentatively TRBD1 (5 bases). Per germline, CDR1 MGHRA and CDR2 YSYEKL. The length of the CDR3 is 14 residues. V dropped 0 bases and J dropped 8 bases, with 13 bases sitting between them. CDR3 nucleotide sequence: TGCGCCAGCAGCCAAGAGGCAGGGTCAGGCACCCAGTACTTC. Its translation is CASSQEAGSGTQYF.

The CDR3 is CASSPLGMGTEAFF. The CDR3 DNA reads as TGTGCCAGCAGCCCGCTAGGAATGGGCACTGAAGCTTTCTTT. V is TRBV7-2 and J is TRBJ1-1; D is undetermined. Germline-derived CDR1 and CDR2 are SGHTA and FQGNSA. Trimming cost V 5 bases and J 4 bases, with 14 bases left between them. The CDR3 covers 14 residues.

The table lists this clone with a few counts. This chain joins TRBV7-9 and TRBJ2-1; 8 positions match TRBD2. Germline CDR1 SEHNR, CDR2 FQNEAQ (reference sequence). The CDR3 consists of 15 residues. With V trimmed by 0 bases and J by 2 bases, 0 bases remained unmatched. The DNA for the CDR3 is TGTGCCAGCAGCTTAGCCGGGAGGGCCTACAATGAGCAGTTCTTC. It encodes CASSLAGRAYNEQFF.

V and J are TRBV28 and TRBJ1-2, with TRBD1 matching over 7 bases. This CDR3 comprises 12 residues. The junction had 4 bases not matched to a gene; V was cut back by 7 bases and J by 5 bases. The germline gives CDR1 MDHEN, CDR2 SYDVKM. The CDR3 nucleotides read TGTGCCAGCAAGGGACAGCGATATGGCTACACCTTC. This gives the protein CASKGQRYGYTF.

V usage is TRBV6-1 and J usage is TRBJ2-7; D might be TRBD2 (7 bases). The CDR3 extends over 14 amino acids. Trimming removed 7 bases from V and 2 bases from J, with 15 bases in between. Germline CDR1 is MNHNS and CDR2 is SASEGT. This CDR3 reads CASTYREGTYEQYF. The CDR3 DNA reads TGTGCCAGCACCTACAGGGAGGGGACCTACGAGCAGTACTTC.

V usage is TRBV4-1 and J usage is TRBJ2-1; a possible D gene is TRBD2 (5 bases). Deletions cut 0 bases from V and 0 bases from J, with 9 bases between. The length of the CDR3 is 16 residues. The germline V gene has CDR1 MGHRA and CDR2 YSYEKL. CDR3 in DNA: TGCGCCAGCAGCCAAGATTTAGCGAGCTCCTACAATGAGCAGTTCTTC. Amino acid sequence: CASSQDLASSYNEQFF.

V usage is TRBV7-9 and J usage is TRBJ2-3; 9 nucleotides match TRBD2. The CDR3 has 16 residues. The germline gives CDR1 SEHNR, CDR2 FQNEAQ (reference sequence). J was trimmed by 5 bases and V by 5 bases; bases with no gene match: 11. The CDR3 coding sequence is TGTGCCAGCAGCAGTCGGGTAGCGGGAGAGGGAGATACGCAGTATTTT. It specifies CASSSRVAGEGDTQYF.

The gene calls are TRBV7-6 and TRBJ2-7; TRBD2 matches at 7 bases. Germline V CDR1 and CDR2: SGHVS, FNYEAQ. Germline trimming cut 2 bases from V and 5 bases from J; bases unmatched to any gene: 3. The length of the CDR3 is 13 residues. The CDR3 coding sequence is TGTGCCAGCAGCTTAAGACTAGCAGACGAGCAGTACTTC. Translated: CASSLRLADEQYF.

CDR3 bases: TGTGCCAGCAGTTTCCAGCGGCTCTTAGGCTCCTACGAGCAGTACTTC. Its protein product is CASSFQRLLGSYEQYF. This chain links TRBV28 with TRBJ2-7, with D possibly matching TRBD2 (5 bases). This CDR3 has 16 residues. From germline, CDR1 is MDHEN and CDR2 SYDVKM. Trimming shortened V by 3 bases and J by 0 bases, and 15 bases separated the two germline ends.

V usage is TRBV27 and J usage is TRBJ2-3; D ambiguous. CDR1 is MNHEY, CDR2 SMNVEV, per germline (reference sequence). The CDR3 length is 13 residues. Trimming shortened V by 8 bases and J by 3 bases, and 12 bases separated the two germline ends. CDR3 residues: CASSTGSTDTQYF. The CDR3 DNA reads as TGTGCCAGCTCGACCGGGTCGACAGATACGCAGTATTTT.

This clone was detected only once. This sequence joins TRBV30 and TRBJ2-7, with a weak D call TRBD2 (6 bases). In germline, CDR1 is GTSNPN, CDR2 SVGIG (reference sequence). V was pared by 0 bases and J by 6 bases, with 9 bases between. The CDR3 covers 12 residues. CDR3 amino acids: CAWSVGGLEQYF. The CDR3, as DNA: TGTGCCTGGAGTGTGGGGGGACTCGAGCAGTACTTC.

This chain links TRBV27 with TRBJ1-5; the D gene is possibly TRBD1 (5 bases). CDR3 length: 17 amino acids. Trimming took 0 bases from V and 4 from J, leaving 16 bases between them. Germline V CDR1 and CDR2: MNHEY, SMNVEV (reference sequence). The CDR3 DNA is TGTGCCAGCAGTTTATCGACCGGACACGCGGCTAATCAGCCCCAGCATTTT. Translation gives CASSLSTGHAANQPQHF.

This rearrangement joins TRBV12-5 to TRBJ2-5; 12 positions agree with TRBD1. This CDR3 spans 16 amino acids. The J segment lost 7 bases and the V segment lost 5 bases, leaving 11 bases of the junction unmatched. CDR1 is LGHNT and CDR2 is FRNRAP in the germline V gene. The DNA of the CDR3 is TGTGCTAGTGGTCAATTAGGGACAGGGGGCGTTGGGACCCAGTACTTC. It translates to CASGQLGTGGVGTQYF.

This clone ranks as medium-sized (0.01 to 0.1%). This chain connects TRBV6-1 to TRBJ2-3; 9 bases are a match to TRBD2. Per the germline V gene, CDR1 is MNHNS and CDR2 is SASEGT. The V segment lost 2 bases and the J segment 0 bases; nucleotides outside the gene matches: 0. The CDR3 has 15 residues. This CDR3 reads CASSELAGSTDTQYF. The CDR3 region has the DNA TGTGCCAGCAGTGAACTAGCGGGAAGCACAGATACGCAGTATTTT.

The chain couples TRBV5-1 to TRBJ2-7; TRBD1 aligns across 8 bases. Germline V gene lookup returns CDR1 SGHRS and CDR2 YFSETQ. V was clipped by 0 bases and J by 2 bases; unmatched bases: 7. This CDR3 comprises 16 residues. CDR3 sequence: CASSLEGQVGPYEQYF. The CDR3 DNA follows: TGCGCCAGCAGCTTGGAGGGACAGGTGGGGCCCTACGAGCAGTACTTC.

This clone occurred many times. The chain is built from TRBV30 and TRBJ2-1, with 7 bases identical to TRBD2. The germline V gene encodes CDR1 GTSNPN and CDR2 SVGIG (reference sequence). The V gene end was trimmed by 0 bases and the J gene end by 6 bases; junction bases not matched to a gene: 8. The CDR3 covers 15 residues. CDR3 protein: CAWSVDQRETNEQFF. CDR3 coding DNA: TGTGCCTGGAGTGTAGACCAGCGGGAAACCAATGAGCAGTTCTTC. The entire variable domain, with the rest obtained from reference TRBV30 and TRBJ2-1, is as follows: SQTIHQWPATLVQPVGSPLSLECTVEGTSNPNLYWYRQAAGRGLQLLFYSVGIGQISSEVPQNLSASRPQDRQFILSSKKLLLSDSGFYLCAWSVDQRETNEQFFGPGTRLTVL.

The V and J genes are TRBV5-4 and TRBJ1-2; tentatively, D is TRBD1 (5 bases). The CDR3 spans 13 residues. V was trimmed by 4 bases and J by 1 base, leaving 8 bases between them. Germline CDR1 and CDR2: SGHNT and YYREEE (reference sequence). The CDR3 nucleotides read TGTGCCAGCAGCCTGGACAATAACTATGGCTACACCTTC. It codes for CASSLDNNYGYTF.

The CDR3 sequence is CASSYFQGADTQYF. CDR3 nucleotide sequence: TGTGCCAGCAGTTACTTCCAGGGGGCAGATACGCAGTATTTT. This chain connects TRBV6-5 to TRBJ2-3, with TRBD1 matching over 7 bases. The CDR3 consists of 14 residues. The germline V gene encodes CDR1 MNHEY and CDR2 SVGAGI. Losses at the gene ends were 1 base for V and 4 bases for J; bases not matched to a gene: 2.

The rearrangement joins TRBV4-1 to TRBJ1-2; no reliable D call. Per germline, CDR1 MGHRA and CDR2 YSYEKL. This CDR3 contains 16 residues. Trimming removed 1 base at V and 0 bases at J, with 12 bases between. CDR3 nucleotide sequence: TGCGCCAGCAGCCAAGTCTGGCAGAAAGCTAACTATGGCTACACCTTC. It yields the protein CASSQVWQKANYGYTF.

DNA of the CDR3: TGTGCCAGTAGTATCGGGGGGGGCGGTAGGGGGACTGAAGCTTTCTTT. Protein product: CASSIGGGGRGTEAFF. This rearrangement joins TRBV19 to TRBJ1-1; TRBD1 might be the D (6 bases). The CDR3 is made up of 16 amino acids. CDR1 and CDR2 from the germline V gene are LNHDA and SQIVND (reference sequence). Trimming took 3 bases from V and 5 from J, leaving 19 bases between them. The full variable domain, completed using reference TRBV19 and TRBJ1-1, is DGGITQSPKYLFRKEGQNVTLSCEQNLNHDAMYWYRQDPGQGLRLIYYSQIVNDFQKGDIAEGYSVSREKKESFPLTVTSAQKNPTAFYLCASSIGGGGRGTEAFFGQGTRLTVV.

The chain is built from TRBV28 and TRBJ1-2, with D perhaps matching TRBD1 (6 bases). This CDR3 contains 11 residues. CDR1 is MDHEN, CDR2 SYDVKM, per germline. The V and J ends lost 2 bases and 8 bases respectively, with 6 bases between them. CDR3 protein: CASSLGGGYTF. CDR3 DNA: TGTGCCAGCAGTTTAGGGGGCGGCTACACCTTC.

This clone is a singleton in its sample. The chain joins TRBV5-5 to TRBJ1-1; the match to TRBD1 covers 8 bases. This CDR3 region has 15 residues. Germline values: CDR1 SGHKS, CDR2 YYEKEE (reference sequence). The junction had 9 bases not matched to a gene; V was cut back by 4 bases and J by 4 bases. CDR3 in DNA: TGTGCCAGCAGCGTAGACAGGGGTCCTGGCACTGAAGCTTTCTTT. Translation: CASSVDRGPGTEAFF.

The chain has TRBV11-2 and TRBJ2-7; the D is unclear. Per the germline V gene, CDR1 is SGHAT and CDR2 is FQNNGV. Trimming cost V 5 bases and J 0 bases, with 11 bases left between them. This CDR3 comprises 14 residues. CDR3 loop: CASSPGTSSYEQYF. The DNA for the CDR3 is TGTGCCAGCAGCCCCGGTACGAGCTCCTACGAGCAGTACTTC.

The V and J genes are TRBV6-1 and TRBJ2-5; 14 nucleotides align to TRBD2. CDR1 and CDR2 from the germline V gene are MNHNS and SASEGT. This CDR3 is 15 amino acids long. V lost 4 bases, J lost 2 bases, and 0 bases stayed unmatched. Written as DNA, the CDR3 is TGTGCCAGCAGTGGACTAGCGGGGGGGCAAGAGACCCAGTACTTC. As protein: CASSGLAGGQETQYF.